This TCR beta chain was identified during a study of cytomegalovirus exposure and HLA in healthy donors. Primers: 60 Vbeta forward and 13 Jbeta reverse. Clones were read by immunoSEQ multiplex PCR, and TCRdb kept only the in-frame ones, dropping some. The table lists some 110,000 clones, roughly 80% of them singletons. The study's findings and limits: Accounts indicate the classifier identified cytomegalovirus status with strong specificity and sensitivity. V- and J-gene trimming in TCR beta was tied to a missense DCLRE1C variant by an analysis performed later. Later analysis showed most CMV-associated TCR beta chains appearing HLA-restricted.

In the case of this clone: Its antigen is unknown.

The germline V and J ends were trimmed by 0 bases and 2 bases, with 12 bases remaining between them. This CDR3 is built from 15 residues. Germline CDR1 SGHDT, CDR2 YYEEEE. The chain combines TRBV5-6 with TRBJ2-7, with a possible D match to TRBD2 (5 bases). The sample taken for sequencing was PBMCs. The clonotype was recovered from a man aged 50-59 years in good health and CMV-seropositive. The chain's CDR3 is CASSLGAGQTYEQYF. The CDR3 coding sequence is TGTGCCAGCAGCTTGGGTGCGGGCCAAACCTACGAGCAGTACTTC.